This T cell receptor (beta chain) was obtained from a study of blood T cells in healthy people across ages. General study points: Across samples, TCR beta diversity tracked strongly with naive T cell percentage. Among T cells, TCR beta diversity per million cells dropped roughly linearly as age rose.

The study drew donors from healthy Caucasian individuals in Russia aged roughly 6 to 90. Extraction yielded at least 6 micrograms of total RNA per sample. The CDR3 spans 13 residues. Looked up from germline, CDR1 is SGHTA and CDR2 is FQGNSA. With a J-beta primer mix and a sample-barcoded 5' primer, a second PCR ran 7 to 11 cycles. TCRdb re-derived calls from the 5' RACE reads in MiXCR, one entry per CDR3 protein. Of about 900,000 distinct CDR3 sequences listed, about 62% are singletons. With regard to this clonotype: Its target is not known.

The clonotype comes from a young man in good health. The source material was blood. The J gene is TRBJ2-4, the V gene TRBV7-2; 7 nucleotides agree with TRBD1. The DNA end favors TRBJ2-7, so the J call may be wrong. In DNA form, the CDR3 reads TGTGCCAGCAGCAAGGACAGGACCTACGAGCAGTACTTC. Translation gives CASSKDRTYEQYF.